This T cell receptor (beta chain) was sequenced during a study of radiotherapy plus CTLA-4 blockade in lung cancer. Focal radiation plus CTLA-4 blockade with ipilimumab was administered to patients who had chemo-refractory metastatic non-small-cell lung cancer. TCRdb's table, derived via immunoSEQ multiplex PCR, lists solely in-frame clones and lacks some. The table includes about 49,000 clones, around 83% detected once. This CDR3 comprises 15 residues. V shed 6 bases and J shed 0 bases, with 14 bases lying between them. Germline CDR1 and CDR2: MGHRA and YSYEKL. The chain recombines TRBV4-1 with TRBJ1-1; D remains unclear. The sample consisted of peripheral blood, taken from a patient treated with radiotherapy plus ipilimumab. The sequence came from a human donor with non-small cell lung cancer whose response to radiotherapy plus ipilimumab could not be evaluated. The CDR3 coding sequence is TGCGCCAGCAGGCACGACATAGACCTGAACACTGAAGCTTTCTTT. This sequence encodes CASRHDIDLNTEAFF.